The rows below give T cell receptor beta chains drawn from one sample of a study of molecular identifiers for immune sequencing clone quantification. TCRdb re-called the PCR reads through MiXCR, storing one row per CDR3 protein. The sample records almost 20,000 distinct CDR3 sequences, roughly 22% being singletons. Sequenced sample: naive CD8+ T cells from blood, with Jurkat cell RNA spiked in. The origin of the receptors is a human donor in good health. Some libraries in this study had Jurkat cell RNA spiked in. Each CDR3 is given with its conserved first and last residue. A D gene is named only where the DNA matches it firmly. Size tells how often a clone was seen (once, few, many) or the class of an expanded clone, and some rows leave it out.

d_call	v_call	clone_size	j_call	cdr3_nt	cdr3_aa
TRBD1	TRBV27	many	TRBJ2-2	TGTGCCAGCAGTTCCCCTGAACGGACAGGGTACACCGGGGAGCTGTTTTTT	CASSSPERTGYTGELFF
-	TRBV6-6	few	TRBJ1-5	TGTGCCAGCAGTCGTTTGACAGGCAATCAGCCCCAGCATTTT	CASSRLTGNQPQHF
-	TRBV7-9	many	TRBJ2-7	TGTGCCAGCAGCCCGGATCCCTACTACGAGCAGTACTTC	CASSPDPYYEQYF
TRBD2	TRBV7-2	few	TRBJ2-7	TGTGCCAGCAGCTTGGGACTAGCGCCCAGCTACGAGCAGTACTTC	CASSLGLAPSYEQYF
-	TRBV7-9	medium-sized	TRBJ2-5	TGTGCCAGCAGCTCGACGGAGACCCAGTACTTC	CASSSTETQYF
-	TRBV28	few	TRBJ2-7	TGTGCCAGCCAAGACTGGGCCGGCGGGGAGCAGTACTTC	CASQDWAGGEQYF
-	TRBV9	few	TRBJ2-1	TGTGCCAGCAGCGTAGATTACAATGAGCAGTTCTTC	CASSVDYNEQFF
-	TRBV12-3/TRBV12-4	many	TRBJ2-7	TGTGCCAGCAGTTTATTCCCAGATATATCCTACGAGCAGTACTTC	CASSLFPDISYEQYF
TRBD1	TRBV7-8	medium-sized	TRBJ1-5	TGTGCCAGCAGCTCCCACAGGGGATATAGCAATCAGCCCCAGCATTTT	CASSSHRGYSNQPQHF
TRBD1	TRBV6-5	many	TRBJ1-6	TGTGCCAGCAGTTCGGGACAGGGGGAAGATTCACCCCTCCACTTT	CASSSGQGEDSPLHF
-	TRBV6-2/TRBV6-3	-	TRBJ2-7	TGTGCCAGCAACTCAAGCTACGAGCAGTACTTC	CASNSSYEQYF
-	TRBV6-6	many	TRBJ2-3	TGTGCCAGCAGCGCTAGGGGCAGCGCAGATACGCAGTATTTT	CASSARGSADTQYF
-	TRBV6-5	-	TRBJ2-2	TGTGCCAGCAGTTACGTGAACACCGGGGAGCTGTTTTTT	CASSYVNTGELFF
TRBD1	TRBV4-2	-	TRBJ2-7	TGTGCCAGCAGCCAAGATCACGTCAGGGGGTCGGACGAGCAGTACTTC	CASSQDHVRGSDEQYF
-	TRBV2	many	TRBJ2-3	TGTGCCAGCTTAGGGGAGCCGAACACAGATACGCAGTATTTT	CASLGEPNTDTQYF
TRBD1	TRBV19	few	TRBJ1-5	TGTGCCAGTAGTATAGAAAAGACAGGGGGCCGGCAGCCCCAGCATTTT	CASSIEKTGGRQPQHF
TRBD1	TRBV10-3	few	TRBJ2-7	TGTGCCACAGCAGGGGGATACCACTCCTACGAGCAGTACTTC	CATAGGYHSYEQYF
TRBD2	TRBV4-3	few	TRBJ2-1	TGCGCCAGCAGCCACCTAGCGGGAGTTGGCAATGAGCAGTTCTTC	CASSHLAGVGNEQFF
-	TRBV29-1	many	TRBJ1-2	TGCAGCGTTTGGAGTTCGGGCTACACCTTC	CSVWSSGYTF
-	TRBV2	-	TRBJ2-3	TGTGCCAGCAGTGATGCACTCACAGATACGCAGTATTTT	CASSDALTDTQYF
TRBD2	TRBV6-5	many	TRBJ2-1	TGTGCCAGCAGCCCACTAGCGGCGTTCTACAATGAGCAGTTCTTC	CASSPLAAFYNEQFF
TRBD2	TRBV4-1	-	TRBJ2-7	TGCGCCAGCAGTCCCGATCCTAGCGGGATTTACGAGCAGTACTTC	CASSPDPSGIYEQYF
-	TRBV24-1	many	TRBJ2-4	TGTGCCACCAGTGATTTTTCGAAAAACATTCAGTACTTC	CATSDFSKNIQYF
TRBD2	TRBV4-3	many	TRBJ2-1	TGCGCCAGCAGCCAGGCCTTAGCGGGGCCCTGGGAGCAGTTCTTC	CASSQALAGPWEQFF
-	TRBV20-1	-	TRBJ2-1	TGCAGTGCTAGGCGGGTCTCCTACAATGAGCAGTTCTTC	CSARRVSYNEQFF
TRBD1	TRBV3-1	few	TRBJ2-3	TGTGCCAGCAGCCCCGAAGGGGGCAAAGATACGCAGTATTTT	CASSPEGGKDTQYF
-	TRBV10-2	many	TRBJ2-6	TGCGCCAGCACCGACAGAGGGCACTCTGGGGCCAACGTCCTGACTTTC	CASTDRGHSGANVLTF
TRBD2	TRBV28	few	TRBJ2-2	TGTGCCAGCAGTTTGGTTTACGGGAGGGGCACCGGGGAGCTGTTTTTT	CASSLVYGRGTGELFF
-	TRBV7-9	few	TRBJ2-5	TGTGCCAGCAGCGTGAGGGCAGAGACCCAGTACTTC	CASSVRAETQYF
-	TRBV28	few	TRBJ2-2	TGTGCCAGCAGTTCCCCTACAGGGTTCGGGGAGCTGTTTTTT	CASSSPTGFGELFF
TRBD2	TRBV11-2	-	TRBJ2-2	TGTGCCAGCAGCTCGTTAGCGGGAGGATTCACCGGGGAGCTGTTTTTT	CASSSLAGGFTGELFF
TRBD2	TRBV7-7	medium-sized	TRBJ2-1	TGTGCCAGCAGCTTAGGGACTAGCGGGAGCAATGAGCAGTTCTTC	CASSLGTSGSNEQFF
TRBD1	TRBV7-9	many	TRBJ1-1	TGTGCCAGCAGCTCTCCCGGACAGGGACGAACTGAAGCTTTCTTT	CASSSPGQGRTEAFF
-	TRBV5-6	few	TRBJ1-1	TGTGCCAGCAGCTTCGGGGGCGCGCACACTGAAGCTTTCTTT	CASSFGGAHTEAFF
TRBD2	TRBV28	many	TRBJ2-1	TGTGCCAGCAGTTTTCGACTAGCGGGAGACGAGCAGTTCTTC	CASSFRLAGDEQFF
-	TRBV7-2	medium-sized	TRBJ2-7	TGTGCCAGCAGCCCCCTCGGGGGACCGGGCCACTACGAGCAGTACTTC	CASSPLGGPGHYEQYF
TRBD1	TRBV7-3	few	TRBJ2-3	TGTGCCAGCAGCTTATCCTCGACAGGGACAGATACGCAGTATTTT	CASSLSSTGTDTQYF
-	TRBV19	many	TRBJ1-1	TGTGCCAGTAGTATAGGGGTGGACGGCACTGAAGCTTTCTTT	CASSIGVDGTEAFF
TRBD1	TRBV7-6	-	TRBJ2-7	TGTGCCAGCAGCTTAGCTTCCCCCACAGGGGCTGAAGAGCAGTACTTC	CASSLASPTGAEEQYF
TRBD1	TRBV29-1	many	TRBJ2-1	TGCAGCGCTCCGGGACAGGGAAACAATGAGCAGTTCTTC	CSAPGQGNNEQFF
-	TRBV9	many	TRBJ2-5	TGTGCCAGCGGCGCCCTAGAGACCCAGTACTTC	CASGALETQYF
-	TRBV28	many	TRBJ2-7	TGTGCCAGCAGCACAGGAACCTACGAGCAGTACTTC	CASSTGTYEQYF
-	TRBV7-6	many	TRBJ2-2	TGTGCCAGCAGCTTAGCGCCGGGGAAAGTAGTCGCCGGGGAGCTGTTTTTT	CASSLAPGKVVAGELFF
TRBD2	TRBV19	-	TRBJ2-5	TGTGCCAGTACGGCGGGAGCAGAGACCCAGTACTTC	CASTAGAETQYF
-	TRBV9	medium-sized	TRBJ1-2	TGTGCCAGCAGCCAAGCGGGCAGAGGCCAGTGGTATGGCTACACCTTC	CASSQAGRGQWYGYTF
-	TRBV7-8	-	TRBJ2-3	TGTGCCAGCAGCTGGGAGCCACGCACAGATACGCAGTATTTT	CASSWEPRTDTQYF
TRBD1	TRBV19	-	TRBJ2-1	TGTGCCAGTAGTATACCCGGGACAGGGTACAATGAGCAGTTCTTC	CASSIPGTGYNEQFF
-	TRBV6-2/TRBV6-3	-	TRBJ1-2	TGTGCCAGCAGTTCGTCAGACGGCATTAACTATGGCTACACCTTC	CASSSSDGINYGYTF
-	TRBV20-1	once	TRBJ2-7	TGCAGTGCTAGTCCCCCAGGGGAGGGCTACGAGCAGTACTTC	CSASPPGEGYEQYF
-	TRBV4-2	many	TRBJ1-4	TGTGCCAGCAGCTCAAGGACAGAACGGAATGAAAAACTGTTTTTT	CASSSRTERNEKLFF
-	TRBV7-9	many	TRBJ2-1	TGTGCCAGCAGCTTGACTGGGAGCTCCTACAATGAGCAGTTCTTC	CASSLTGSSYNEQFF